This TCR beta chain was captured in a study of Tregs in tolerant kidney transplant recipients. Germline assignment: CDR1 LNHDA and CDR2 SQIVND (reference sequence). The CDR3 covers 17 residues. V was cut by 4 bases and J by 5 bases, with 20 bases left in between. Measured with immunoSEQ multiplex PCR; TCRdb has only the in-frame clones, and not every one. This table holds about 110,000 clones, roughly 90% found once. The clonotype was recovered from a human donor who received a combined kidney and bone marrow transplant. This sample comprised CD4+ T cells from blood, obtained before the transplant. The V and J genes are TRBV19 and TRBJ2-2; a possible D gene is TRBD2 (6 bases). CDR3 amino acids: CASSTPRGQAGTGELFF. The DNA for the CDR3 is TGTGCCAGTAGTACCCCCCGAGGCCAGGCGGGGACCGGGGAGCTGTTTTTT.